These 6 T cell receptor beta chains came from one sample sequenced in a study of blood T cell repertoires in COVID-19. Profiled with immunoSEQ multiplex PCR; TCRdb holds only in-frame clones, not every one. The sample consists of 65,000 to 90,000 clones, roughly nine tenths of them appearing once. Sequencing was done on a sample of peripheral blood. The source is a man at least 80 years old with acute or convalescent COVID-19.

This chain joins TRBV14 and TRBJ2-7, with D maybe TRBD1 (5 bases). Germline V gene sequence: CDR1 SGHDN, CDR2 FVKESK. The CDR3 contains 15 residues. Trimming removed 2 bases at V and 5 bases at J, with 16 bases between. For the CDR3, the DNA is TGTGCCAGCAGCCAAACGACAGTCTCAGCACACGAGCAGTACTTC. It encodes CASSQTTVSAHEQYF.

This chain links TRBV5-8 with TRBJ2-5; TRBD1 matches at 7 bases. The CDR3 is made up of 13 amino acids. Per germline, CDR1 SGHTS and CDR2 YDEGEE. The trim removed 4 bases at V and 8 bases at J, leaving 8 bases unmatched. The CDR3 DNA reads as TGTGCCAGCAGCATAACTAGACAGGGAACCCAGTACTTC. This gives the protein CASSITRQGTQYF.

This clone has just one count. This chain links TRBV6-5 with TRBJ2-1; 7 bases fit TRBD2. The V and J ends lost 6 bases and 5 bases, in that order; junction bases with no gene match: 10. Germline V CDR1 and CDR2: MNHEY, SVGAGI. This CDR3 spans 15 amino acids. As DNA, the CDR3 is TGTGCCAGCAGAGCATGGGTGGGGAGGGACAATGAGCAGTTCTTC. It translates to CASRAWVGRDNEQFF.

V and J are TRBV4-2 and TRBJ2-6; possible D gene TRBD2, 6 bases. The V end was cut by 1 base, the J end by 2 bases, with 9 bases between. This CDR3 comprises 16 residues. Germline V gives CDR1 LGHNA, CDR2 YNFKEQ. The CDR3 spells CASSQAPGAGANVLTF. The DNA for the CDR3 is TGTGCCAGCAGCCAAGCACCGGGGGCTGGGGCCAACGTCCTGACTTTC.

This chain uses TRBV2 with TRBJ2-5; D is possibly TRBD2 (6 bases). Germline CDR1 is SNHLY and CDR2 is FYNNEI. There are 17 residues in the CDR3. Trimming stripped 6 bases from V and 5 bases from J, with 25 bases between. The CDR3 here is CASRAGRDLIPGETQYF. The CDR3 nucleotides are TGTGCCAGCAGAGCCGGCCGGGACTTAATTCCGGGGGAGACCCAGTACTTC. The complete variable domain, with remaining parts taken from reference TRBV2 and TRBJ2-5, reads EPEVTQTPSHQVTQMGQEVILRCVPISNHLYFYWYRQILGQKVEFLVSFYNNEISEKSEIFDDQFSVERPDGSNFTLKIRSTKLEDSAMYFCASRAGRDLIPGETQYFGPGTRLLVL.

DNA of the CDR3: TGTGCCAGTGCGGGATTTCTCTCAGCCTTGAAGTCAAGCTACACCTTC. Amino acid sequence: CASAGFLSALKSSYTF. This sequence joins TRBV19 and TRBJ1-2, with D hard to call. Trimming left V 8 bases short and J 9 bases short, with 28 bases between. Germline CDR1 LNHDA, CDR2 SQIVND (reference sequence). This CDR3 is built from 16 residues.